The 29 T cell receptor beta chains presented below share a single source sample, sequenced in a study of memory B cells and T cells in multiple sclerosis. The protocol was immunoSEQ multiplex PCR, while the TCRdb copy is restricted to in-frame clones and leaves out a portion. Counted here are roughly 14,000 clones, roughly three quarters occurring once; the ten biggest clones make up around 2.5%. Sequenced material: memory (CD45RO+) CD4+ T cells from blood. The origin of the receptors is a human donor with multiple sclerosis.

The chain is built from TRBV28 and TRBJ2-1; a weak D match, TRBD1 (6 bases). The CDR3 is 13 amino acids. Trimming stripped 3 bases from V and 4 bases from J, with 7 bases between. Germline V gene sequence: CDR1 MDHEN, CDR2 SYDVKM. This chain's CDR3 is CASSFTGYNEQFF. CDR3 nucleotides: TGTGCCAGCAGTTTCACAGGGTACAATGAGCAGTTCTTC.

The chain joins TRBV27 to TRBJ1-3; TRBD1 agrees at 7 bases. There are 14 residues in the CDR3. Germline V lookup: CDR1 MNHEY, CDR2 SMNVEV (reference sequence). After removal of 5 bases from V and 4 bases from J, the junction contained 5 bases not matched to a gene. The CDR3 reads CASSRDSRGNTIYF. In DNA form, the CDR3 reads TGTGCCAGCAGTCGGGACAGTCGAGGAAACACCATATATTTT.

This clone is categorized as medium-sized. The chain couples TRBV7-6 to TRBJ1-6; weak D call: TRBD1 (6 bases). V was cut by 6 bases and J by 13 bases, with 16 bases left in between. The CDR3 is 13 amino acids. From germline, CDR1 is SGHVS and CDR2 FNYEAQ. The DNA for the CDR3 is TGTGCCAGCAGTCGAGACAGGACAGCGCCCCTCCACTTT. Amino acids: CASSRDRTAPLHF.

The chain has TRBV5-6 and TRBJ2-3; the match to TRBD2 covers 7 bases. The CDR3 consists of 17 residues. Germline V gene data show CDR1 as SGHDT and CDR2 as YYEEEE. The V segment lost 1 base and the J segment 0 bases; nucleotides outside the gene matches: 8. The CDR3 DNA follows: TGTGCCAGCAGCTTGAGGGTAAGCGGGGCCAGCACAGATACGCAGTATTTT. Its protein is CASSLRVSGASTDTQYF.

This clone was detected only a few times. The chain carries TRBV5-1 and TRBJ2-7; TRBD1 agrees at 8 bases. The CDR3 totals 13 residues. Germline V CDR1 and CDR2: SGHRS, YFSETQ. J gave up 2 bases and V 4 bases, and 2 bases lay outside the gene matches. The CDR3 here is CASSTDRAYEQYF. The CDR3, as DNA: TGCGCCAGCAGCACGGACAGGGCCTACGAGCAGTACTTC.

The chain uses TRBV6-6 and TRBJ2-5, with 7 bases that match TRBD1. CDR3 size: 16 residues. CDR1 is MNHNY, CDR2 SVGAGI, per germline (reference sequence). Trimming removed 4 bases from V and 1 base from J; junction bases left unmatched: 9. The CDR3 loop is CASSSPGQTAQETQYF. In nucleotides, the CDR3 is TGTGCCAGCAGTTCTCCGGGACAGACCGCCCAAGAGACCCAGTACTTC.

This chain joins TRBV5-6 and TRBJ2-7; 7 bases align to TRBD1. The CDR3 sequence is 16 residues long. Trimming at V came to 0 bases and at J to 4 bases, leaving 10 bases not matched to a gene. CDR1 SGHDT and CDR2 YYEEEE come from the germline V gene. CDR3 in DNA: TGTGCCAGCAGCTTGGGAATGACAGGGATGGGATACGAGCAGTACTTC. Its translation: CASSLGMTGMGYEQYF. Full variable domain (missing parts from reference TRBV5-6 and TRBJ2-7): DAGVTQSPTHLIKTRGQQVTLRCSPKSGHDTVSWYQQALGQGPQFIFQYYEEEERQRGNFPDRFSGHQFPNYSSELNVNALLLGDSALYLCASSLGMTGMGYEQYFGPGTRLTVT.

The gene calls are TRBV6-5 and TRBJ1-1, with 7 nucleotides matching TRBD1. CDR1 and CDR2 from the germline V gene are MNHEY and SVGAGI. V was clipped by 6 bases and J by 3 bases; unmatched bases: 10. This CDR3 contains 15 residues. The CDR3 DNA reads as TGTGCCAGCAGACCACCACAGGGGAGATACACTGAAGCTTTCTTT. Its protein is CASRPPQGRYTEAFF.

As concerns this clone: Within the sample, other DNA sequences also encode this same CDR3. The V call is TRBV2, the J call TRBJ1-6; TRBD1 matches 7 bases. V shed 5 bases and J 0 bases; nucleotides not matched to a gene: 4. Germline CDR1 reads SNHLY; CDR2 reads FYNNEI. The CDR3 runs 16 residues. The CDR3 protein is CASSKGGLSYNSPLHF. The CDR3 nucleotides are TGTGCCAGCAGTAAAGGGGGCCTCTCCTATAATTCACCCCTCCACTTT.

This clone has only a few counts. The chain combines TRBV29-1 with TRBJ2-3, with 9 bases that match TRBD1. The junction had 2 bases not matched to a gene; V was cut back by 4 bases and J by 3 bases. The length of the CDR3 is 13 residues. CDR1 SQVTM and CDR2 ANQGSEA come from the germline V gene. The CDR3 reads CSVVGTGTDTQYF. The CDR3 DNA reads TGCAGCGTTGTCGGGACAGGGACAGATACGCAGTATTTT.

The chain combines TRBV5-1 with TRBJ2-5, with 7 nucleotides matching TRBD1. Per the germline V gene, CDR1 is SGHRS and CDR2 is YFSETQ. V lost 3 bases and J lost 0; bases outside the gene matches: 5. This CDR3 comprises 15 residues. DNA of the CDR3: TGCGCCAGCAGCTACGGGACAGAGTACCAAGAGACCCAGTACTTC. Its protein product is CASSYGTEYQETQYF.

CDR3 amino acids: CASSSRRKWGDEQYF. The CDR3 DNA reads as TGTGCCAGCAGCTCCCGCCGAAAATGGGGAGACGAGCAGTACTTC. This chain connects TRBV13 to TRBJ2-7, with D perhaps matching TRBD2 (5 bases). CDR3 length: 15 residues. The germline gives CDR1 PRHDT, CDR2 FYEKMQ (reference sequence). The V end lost 4 bases, the J end lost 5 bases, and 18 bases lay between the germline ends.

The gene calls are TRBV6-6 and TRBJ2-7, with D possibly being TRBD1 (7 bases). Looked up from germline, CDR1 is MNHNY and CDR2 is SVGAGI (reference sequence). V lost 11 bases and J 6 bases, leaving 17 bases between the germline ends. There are 12 residues in the CDR3. The CDR3 here is CAYPGGSCEQYF. CDR3 sequence (DNA): TGTGCCTATCCAGGGGGGTCTTGCGAGCAGTACTTC.

This chain connects TRBV2 to TRBJ1-2; 9 bases agree with TRBD1. CDR3 length equals 17 residues. The V segment lost 6 bases and the J segment 0 bases; nucleotides outside the gene matches: 11. Germline-derived CDR1 and CDR2 are SNHLY and FYNNEI. CDR3 region: CASRAPGQGVPNYGYTF. CDR3 DNA: TGTGCCAGCAGGGCGCCGGGACAGGGTGTTCCTAACTATGGCTACACCTTC. Based on the CDR3 plus reference TRBV2 and TRBJ1-2, the full variable domain is EPEVTQTPSHQVTQMGQEVILRCVPISNHLYFYWYRQILGQKVEFLVSFYNNEISEKSEIFDDQFSVERPDGSNFTLKIRSTKLEDSAMYFCASRAPGQGVPNYGYTFGSGTRLTVV.

The V and J genes are TRBV28 and TRBJ2-2, with D maybe TRBD2 (7 bases). Germline CDR1 MDHEN, CDR2 SYDVKM. Trimming took 5 bases from V and 7 from J, leaving 17 bases between them. The CDR3 runs 15 residues. The CDR3 bases are TGTGCCAGCAGTCCCCGGCGGGGGCTGGGCGGGGAGCTGTTTTTT. Translating it yields CASSPRRGLGGELFF.

V gene TRBV5-1 combines with J gene TRBJ2-1; D gene uncertain. Germline loops: CDR1 SGHRS, CDR2 YFSETQ. CDR3 length: 15 residues. V was cut by 1 base and J by 0 bases, with 8 bases left in between. CDR3 coding DNA: TGCGCCAGCAGCTTGACTCCAGGCTCCTACAATGAGCAGTTCTTC. Its translation is CASSLTPGSYNEQFF.

The chain is built from TRBV10-3 and TRBJ2-4; the D gene is possibly TRBD1 (6 bases). Germline values: CDR1 ENHRY, CDR2 SYGVKD. This CDR3 is 14 amino acids long. V was clipped by 10 bases and J by 0 bases, with 13 bases between them. The CDR3 reads CATRTALAKNIQYF. The CDR3 bases are TGTGCCACCCGGACAGCTTTAGCCAAAAACATTCAGTACTTC.

The J gene is TRBJ2-1, the V gene TRBV5-1; no reliable D call. The length of the CDR3 is 14 residues. Between the trimmed V and J ends, which lost 0 bases and 0 bases, there was a span of 4 bases. Germline V gives CDR1 SGHRS, CDR2 YFSETQ. CDR3 sequence reads: CASSLGSSYNEQFF. The CDR3 nucleotides read TGCGCCAGCAGCTTGGGGAGCTCCTACAATGAGCAGTTCTTC. The variable domain in full, completed from reference TRBV5-1 and TRBJ2-1, reads KAGVTQTPRYLIKTRGQQVTLSCSPISGHRSVSWYQQTPGQGLQFLFEYFSETQRNKGNFPGRFSGRQFSNSRSEMNVSTLELGDSALYLCASSLGSSYNEQFFGPGTRLTVL.

This clone turned up a few times. The genes are TRBV5-1 and TRBJ1-4; D uncertain. Germline assignment: CDR1 SGHRS and CDR2 YFSETQ. The ends were cut back, 4 bases at V and 8 bases at J, with 15 bases in the middle. The CDR3 is 14 amino acids. Here the CDR3 reads CASSQRGDGEKLFF. CDR3 coding DNA: TGCGCCAGCAGCCAGCGGGGAGATGGGGAAAAACTGTTTTTT. The whole variable domain, remainder taken from reference TRBV5-1 and TRBJ1-4, is KAGVTQTPRYLIKTRGQQVTLSCSPISGHRSVSWYQQTPGQGLQFLFEYFSETQRNKGNFPGRFSGRQFSNSRSEMNVSTLELGDSALYLCASSQRGDGEKLFFGSGTQLSVL.

The chain joins TRBV28 to TRBJ2-7, with a possible D match to TRBD2 (6 bases). Germline V lookup: CDR1 MDHEN, CDR2 SYDVKM. V lost 8 bases and J lost 8, with 19 bases in between. The CDR3 is 13 residues long. Here the CDR3 reads CASAVRTTTQQYF. The CDR3 DNA sequence: TGTGCCAGCGCGGTCAGGACTACCACTCAGCAGTACTTC.

The chain links TRBV28 to TRBJ2-1; D may be TRBD2 (6 bases). CDR1 is MDHEN and CDR2 is SYDVKM in the germline V gene. The CDR3 has 16 residues. V was clipped by 5 bases and J by 5 bases, with 19 bases between them. The CDR3 nucleotides are TGTGCCAGCAGTCCGTCCTCGCGGAGGGGAGACAATGAGCAGTTCTTC. Its translation is CASSPSSRRGDNEQFF.

The chain employs TRBV9 and TRBJ1-5, with 7 bases that match TRBD1. This CDR3 has 15 residues. With 0 bases clipped from V and 7 bases from J, the junction kept 7 bases outside the gene matches. Germline lookup yields CDR1 SGDLS and CDR2 YYNGEE. This CDR3 reads CASSVGTGASQPQHF. The CDR3 DNA is TGTGCCAGCAGCGTAGGGACAGGCGCCTCACAGCCCCAGCATTTT. Full variable domain (rest looked up from reference TRBV9 and TRBJ1-5): DSGVTQTPKHLITATGQRVTLRCSPRSGDLSVYWYQQSLDQGLQFLIQYYNGEERAKGNILERFSAQQFPDLHSELNLSSLELGDSALYFCASSVGTGASQPQHFGDGTRLSIL.

The chain links TRBV5-1 to TRBJ1-1; 10 positions agree with TRBD1. The germline CDR1 and CDR2 sequences are SGHRS and YFSETQ. V lost 2 bases to trimming and J lost 11 bases; unmatched junction nucleotides: 6. The CDR3 is made up of 13 amino acids. The CDR3 reads CASSFRDRGLAFF. The DNA for the CDR3 is TGCGCCAGCAGCTTCCGAGACAGGGGGCTTGCTTTCTTT.

This clone turned up a few times. The V call is TRBV5-1, the J call TRBJ2-1, with D tentatively TRBD2 (5 bases). This CDR3 is 14 amino acids long. Germline V gene lookup returns CDR1 SGHRS and CDR2 YFSETQ. Trimming removed 3 bases from V and 8 bases from J, with 15 bases in between. The CDR3 reads CASSSRGERDEQFF. As DNA, the CDR3 is TGCGCCAGCAGCTCCCGGGGAGAACGGGATGAGCAGTTCTTC.

This clone has more than one count but fewer than ten. The CDR3 DNA is TGTGCCAGCAGCAGAGGGCAGGGGTATAACACTGAAGCTTTCTTT. It encodes CASSRGQGYNTEAFF. The chain combines TRBV27 with TRBJ1-1, with D possibly matching TRBD1 (6 bases). The germline V gene has CDR1 MNHEY and CDR2 SMNVEV (reference sequence). The CDR3 spans 15 residues. V lost 6 bases and J lost 2, with 16 bases in between.

This clone was found once. Germline is not matched at one junction end, which may reflect a read error. The chain employs TRBV14 and TRBJ2-5; 7 nucleotides match TRBD1. The CDR3 loop spans 14 amino acids. Per germline, CDR1 SGHDN and CDR2 FVKESK. The CDR3 DNA reads TGTGCCAGCAGCCGGTCGACAGGGATCGTCTCCTTGGACTTC. This sequence encodes CASSRSTGIVSLDF.

The chain recombines TRBV2 with TRBJ2-3; TRBD2 matches at 8 bases. Germline assignment: CDR1 SNHLY and CDR2 FYNNEI. The CDR3 has 16 amino acids. Trimming removed 4 bases from V and 0 bases from J; junction bases left unmatched: 6. CDR3 bases: TGTGCCAGCAGTGTTCAACGGGGGGGTAGCACAGATACGCAGTATTTT. Its protein is CASSVQRGGSTDTQYF.

The gene calls are TRBV6-1 and TRBJ1-2; D call uncertain. CDR1 is MNHNS, CDR2 SASEGT, per germline. V was trimmed by 1 base and J by 4 bases, leaving 10 bases between them. This CDR3 has 14 residues. This CDR3 reads CASSEGGVLYGYTF. As DNA, the CDR3 is TGTGCCAGCAGTGAAGGCGGGGTTCTCTATGGCTACACCTTC.

The CDR3 is CASSLDIVEKLFF. The CDR3 region has the DNA TGTGCCAGCAGCTTAGACATCGTTGAAAAACTGTTTTTT. V is TRBV7-9 and J is TRBJ1-4; no firm D call. Germline CDR1 is SEHNR and CDR2 is FQNEAQ (reference sequence). This CDR3 is built from 13 residues. Trimming took 1 base from V and 7 from J, leaving 7 bases between them.